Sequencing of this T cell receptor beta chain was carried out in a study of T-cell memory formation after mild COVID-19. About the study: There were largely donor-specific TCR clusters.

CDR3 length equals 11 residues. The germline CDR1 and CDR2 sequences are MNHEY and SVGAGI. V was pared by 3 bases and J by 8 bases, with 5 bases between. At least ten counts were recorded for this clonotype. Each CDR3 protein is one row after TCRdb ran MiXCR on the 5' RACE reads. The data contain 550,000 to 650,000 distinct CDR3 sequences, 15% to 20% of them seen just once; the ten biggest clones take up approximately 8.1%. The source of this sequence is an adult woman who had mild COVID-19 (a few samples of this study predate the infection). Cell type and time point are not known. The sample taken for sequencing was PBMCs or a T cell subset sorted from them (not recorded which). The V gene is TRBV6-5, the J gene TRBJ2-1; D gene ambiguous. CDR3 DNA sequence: TGTGCCAGCAGTTATTTCCATGAGCAGTTCTTC. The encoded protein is CASSYFHEQFF.